What follows are 26 T cell receptor beta chains derived from one specimen sequenced in a study of blood T cell repertoires in COVID-19. This table comes from immunoSEQ multiplex PCR, and its TCRdb copy is limited to in-frame clones, with some not included. The sample has a few hundred thousand clones, 70% to 90% seen once. Sequencing used peripheral blood. The receptors stem from a woman aged 18-29 years who had recovered from COVID-19.

The rearrangement uses TRBV27 and TRBJ1-6; D call uncertain. Trimming cost V 5 bases and J 9 bases, with 8 bases left between them. Germline V gene sequence: CDR1 MNHEY, CDR2 SMNVEV (reference sequence). This CDR3 is 12 amino acids long. The CDR3 DNA is TGTGCCAGCAGTGTAGAGGGTTCACCCCTCCACTTT. Translation gives CASSVEGSPLHF.

This chain joins TRBV13 and TRBJ2-1, with a tentative D call TRBD1 (7 bases). This CDR3 is built from 13 residues. Trimming shortened V by 8 bases and J by 4 bases, and 12 bases separated the two germline ends. Germline V lookup: CDR1 PRHDT, CDR2 FYEKMQ (reference sequence). This CDR3 reads CASGGTAYNEQFF. CDR3 coding DNA: TGTGCCAGCGGCGGGACAGCATACAATGAGCAGTTCTTC.

This CDR3 reads CASSLTGDSPLHF. Here the CDR3 DNA reads TGTGCCAGCAGCTTGACAGGGGATTCACCCCTCCACTTT. The chain carries TRBV7-9 and TRBJ1-6, with TRBD1 matching 8 bases. The CDR3 extends over 13 amino acids. CDR1 is SEHNR and CDR2 is FQNEAQ in the germline V gene (reference sequence). The trim removed 3 bases at V and 8 bases at J, leaving 0 bases unmatched.

The chain combines TRBV7-8 with TRBJ1-2; 9 positions agree with TRBD1. Germline CDR1 and CDR2: SGHVS and FQNEAQ. This CDR3 region has 16 residues. V was pared by 5 bases and J by 0 bases, with 7 bases of the junction left unmatched. The CDR3 loop reads CASSLGQGSANYGYTF. Written as DNA, the CDR3 is TGTGCCAGCAGCCTCGGACAGGGGTCGGCTAACTATGGCTACACCTTC.

The genes are TRBV6-5 and TRBJ2-7; tentative D call: TRBD1 (5 bases). The CDR3 totals 16 residues. Trimming took off 0 bases at V and 4 bases at J, with 16 bases between the two ends. The germline CDR1 and CDR2 sequences are MNHEY and SVGAGI. The CDR3 here is CASSYSAATAFYEQYF. The CDR3 DNA follows: TGTGCCAGCAGTTACTCAGCCGCGACAGCTTTTTACGAGCAGTACTTC.

This sequence joins TRBV7-6 and TRBJ2-1; perhaps TRBD2 as D (6 bases). Looked up from germline, CDR1 is SGHVS and CDR2 is FNYEAQ. The CDR3 loop spans 12 amino acids. The germline V and J ends were trimmed by 4 bases and 10 bases, with 11 bases remaining between them. CDR3 in DNA: TGTGCCAGCAGCTCGACTAGTTGGGAGCAGTTCTTC. Its protein is CASSSTSWEQFF.

This clone turned up a few times. This chain links TRBV27 with TRBJ1-1, with D maybe TRBD1 (5 bases). V gave up 2 bases and J gave up 1 base, with 5 bases separating them. CDR3 size: 13 residues. The V gene's germline CDR1 is MNHEY and CDR2 SMNVEV (reference sequence). CDR3: CASSLGANTEAFF. Here the CDR3 DNA reads TGTGCCAGCAGTTTAGGGGCGAACACTGAAGCTTTCTTT.

This clone was observed once. The chain is built from TRBV5-1 and TRBJ2-7, with D possibly TRBD1 on 6 matching bases. V was trimmed by 5 bases and J by 2 bases, leaving 17 bases between them. The CDR3 totals 15 residues. The germline CDR1 and CDR2 sequences are SGHRS and YFSETQ. The CDR3 DNA reads TGCGCCAGCAGATGGGAGCACCAGGGGACCTACGAGCAGTACTTC. It encodes CASRWEHQGTYEQYF. Full variable domain (outside the CDR3, taken from reference TRBV5-1 and TRBJ2-7): KAGVTQTPRYLIKTRGQQVTLSCSPISGHRSVSWYQQTPGQGLQFLFEYFSETQRNKGNFPGRFSGRQFSNSRSEMNVSTLELGDSALYLCASRWEHQGTYEQYFGPGTRLTVT.

V is TRBV5-8 and J is TRBJ1-2; TRBD1 is a possible D gene (6 bases). Germline-derived CDR1 and CDR2 are SGHTS and YDEGEE. V was shortened by 7 bases and J by 4 bases, with 14 bases between the two germline ends. The CDR3 has 13 amino acids. CDR3 in amino acids: CASGPVTGYGYTF. The CDR3 bases are TGTGCCAGCGGCCCTGTGACAGGCTATGGCTACACCTTC.

The rearrangement joins TRBV4-2 to TRBJ1-1; 8 bases line up with TRBD1. The CDR3 runs to 17 residues. Germline V gives CDR1 LGHNA, CDR2 YNFKEQ. V lost 2 bases and J lost 7; bases outside the gene matches: 15. The DNA for the CDR3 is TGTGCCAGCAGCCAAAAATTCCAGGGGGCGAATACGGTTGAAGCTTTCTTT. Translating gives CASSQKFQGANTVEAFF.

This clone was observed a single time. The chain has TRBV5-5 and TRBJ2-1; D is unclear. This CDR3 region has 15 residues. V lost 1 base and J 3 bases, leaving 11 bases between the germline ends. The germline V gene encodes CDR1 SGHKS and CDR2 YYEKEE (reference sequence). CDR3 in DNA: TGTGCCAGCAGCTTGTCGCCTAACCTCTACAATGAGCAGTTCTTC. It encodes CASSLSPNLYNEQFF.

Details on this clone: The sample has other DNA sequences that encode this CDR3 too. The chain combines TRBV9 with TRBJ2-2, with a weak D call TRBD2 (6 bases). CDR1 and CDR2 from the germline V gene are SGDLS and YYNGEE. The CDR3 spans 14 residues. The V end was cut by 0 bases, the J end by 3 bases, with 6 bases between. The CDR3 DNA reads TGTGCCAGCAGCGTAGGGGGGGACACCGGGGAGCTGTTTTTT. It is translated as CASSVGGDTGELFF. Using reference TRBV9 and TRBJ2-2 for the parts outside the CDR3, the full variable domain is DSGVTQTPKHLITATGQRVTLRCSPRSGDLSVYWYQQSLDQGLQFLIQYYNGEERAKGNILERFSAQQFPDLHSELNLSSLELGDSALYFCASSVGGDTGELFFGEGSRLTVL.

V and J are TRBV3-1 (or the pseudogene TRBV3-2) and TRBJ1-6; D not certain. The CDR3 runs to 16 residues. V shed 4 bases and J shed 6 bases, with 16 bases lying between them. CDR1 and CDR2 (germline): LGHDT, YNNKEL (reference sequence). CDR3 in amino acids: CASSRSSRELNSPLHF. Written as DNA, the CDR3 is TGTGCCAGCAGCCGCTCATCCCGGGAACTTAATTCACCCCTCCACTTT.

The chain combines TRBV29-1 with TRBJ2-1; 10 bases are shared with TRBD1. The germline gives CDR1 SQVTM, CDR2 ANQGSEA. J gave up 3 bases and V 8 bases, and 10 bases lay outside the gene matches. The CDR3 runs to 15 residues. CDR3 protein: CSSRDRGRGYNEQFF. The DNA for the CDR3 is TGCAGCTCAAGGGACAGGGGTAGGGGCTACAATGAGCAGTTCTTC.

The V and J genes are TRBV27 and TRBJ2-2; D call uncertain. The CDR3 covers 16 residues. Trimming pared 5 bases from V and 1 base from J, leaving 14 bases between. Per the germline V gene, CDR1 is MNHEY and CDR2 is SMNVEV (reference sequence). The CDR3 region has the DNA TGTGCCAGCAGTCACTATTATCCAAGGAACACCGGGGAGCTGTTTTTT. Its translation: CASSHYYPRNTGELFF.

V is TRBV30 and J is TRBJ2-3; 13 bases match TRBD2. This CDR3 comprises 16 residues. V was clipped by 3 bases and J by 2 bases; unmatched bases: 5. Germline V gene sequence: CDR1 GTSNPN, CDR2 SVGIG (reference sequence). Written as DNA, the CDR3 is TGTGCCTGGAGCGGACTAGCGGGAGCCCTCACAGATACGCAGTATTTT. Amino acids: CAWSGLAGALTDTQYF.

The chain couples TRBV29-1 to TRBJ2-5, with D maybe TRBD1 (6 bases). This CDR3 spans 12 amino acids. Trimming shortened V by 4 bases and J by 4 bases, and 10 bases separated the two germline ends. Germline V gene lookup returns CDR1 SQVTM and CDR2 ANQGSEA. The CDR3 reads CSVATGGETQYF. The CDR3 DNA sequence: TGCAGCGTTGCGACAGGCGGAGAGACCCAGTACTTC.

The V call is TRBV30, the J call TRBJ1-1, with D perhaps TRBD1 (6 bases). Trimming stripped 3 bases from V and 1 base from J, with 12 bases between. This CDR3 is built from 14 residues. Germline loops: CDR1 GTSNPN, CDR2 SVGIG (reference sequence). CDR3 bases: TGTGCCTGGAGCTTGGACAGCCAGAACACTGAAGCTTTCTTT. Translated, it gives CAWSLDSQNTEAFF.

This chain uses TRBV25-1 with TRBJ1-3; D not certain. The germline CDR1 and CDR2 sequences are MGHDK and SYGVNS. V lost 7 bases and J 0 bases, leaving 7 bases between the germline ends. There are 13 residues in the CDR3. This CDR3 reads CASTTVSGNTIYF. As DNA, the CDR3 is TGTGCCAGCACTACAGTCTCTGGAAACACCATATATTTT.

The chain is built from TRBV7-2 and TRBJ1-5; D not resolved. The CDR3 length is 13 residues. The V end was cut by 1 base, the J end by 3 bases, with 4 bases between. Germline lookup yields CDR1 SGHTA and CDR2 FQGNSA. CDR3 nucleotides: TGTGCCAGCAGCTTAGGGCCCAATCAGCCCCAGCATTTT. It specifies CASSLGPNQPQHF. The variable domain in full, with the rest retrieved from reference TRBV7-2 and TRBJ1-5, is GAGVSQSPSNKVTEKGKDVELRCDPISGHTALYWYRQSLGQGLEFLIYFQGNSAPDKSGLPSDRFSAERTGGSVSTLTIQRTQQEDSAVYLCASSLGPNQPQHFGDGTRLSIL.

The rearrangement uses TRBV6-5 and TRBJ1-2; no reliable D call. V was shortened by 3 bases and J by 4 bases, with 15 bases between the two germline ends. Germline CDR1 is MNHEY and CDR2 is SVGAGI. This CDR3 contains 15 residues. In DNA, the CDR3 is TGTGCCAGCAGTTATGGTACAGCGGTGACCTATGGCTACACCTTC. Protein sequence: CASSYGTAVTYGYTF.

This clone was observed a single time. J is TRBJ2-1 and V is TRBV5-6, with 14 bases identical to TRBD2. The CDR3 has 15 amino acids. Per germline, CDR1 SGHDT and CDR2 YYEEEE. V dropped 4 bases and J dropped 6; count of bases not matched to a gene: 3. CDR3 nucleotides: TGTGCCAGCAGCGGGACTAGCGGGAGTCGCAATGAGCAGTTCTTC. This codes for CASSGTSGSRNEQFF. The complete variable domain, with remaining parts taken from reference TRBV5-6 and TRBJ2-1, reads DAGVTQSPTHLIKTRGQQVTLRCSPKSGHDTVSWYQQALGQGPQFIFQYYEEEERQRGNFPDRFSGHQFPNYSSELNVNALLLGDSALYLCASSGTSGSRNEQFFGPGTRLTVL.

V is TRBV11-2 and J is TRBJ2-3; 12 nucleotides agree with TRBD2. Germline lookup yields CDR1 SGHAT and CDR2 FQNNGV. The CDR3 spans 17 residues. The trim removed 3 bases at V and 7 bases at J, leaving 11 bases unmatched. The CDR3 region has the DNA TGTGCCAGCAGCTTTAATCCCGGGACTAGCGGGTCCAATACGCAGTATTTT. Its protein is CASSFNPGTSGSNTQYF.

The V call is TRBV5-1, the J call TRBJ1-6, with a possible D match to TRBD1 (6 bases). CDR1 is SGHRS and CDR2 is YFSETQ in the germline V gene. V gave up 4 bases and J gave up 16 bases, with 15 bases separating them. This CDR3 is 12 amino acids long. The CDR3 protein is CASSHTQGPLHF. Written as DNA, the CDR3 is TGCGCCAGCAGCCATACACAGGGTCCTCTCCACTTT. The whole variable domain, filled in from reference TRBV5-1 and TRBJ1-6, reads KAGVTQTPRYLIKTRGQQVTLSCSPISGHRSVSWYQQTPGQGLQFLFEYFSETQRNKGNFPGRFSGRQFSNSRSEMNVSTLELGDSALYLCASSHTQGPLHFGNGTRLTVT.

The chain employs TRBV14 and TRBJ2-6, with 8 bases that match TRBD2. CDR1 and CDR2 (germline): SGHDN, FVKESK. V lost 4 bases and J lost 5; bases outside the gene matches: 4. The CDR3 has 15 residues. The CDR3 nucleotides are TGTGCCAGCAGCCCGAGCGGGAGATGGGCCAACGTCCTGACTTTC. This translates into CASSPSGRWANVLTF.

CDR3 in DNA: TGTGCCTGGGGACAGGGTACCCCCTTAAATCAGCCCCAGCATTTT. Protein sequence: CAWGQGTPLNQPQHF. The V gene is TRBV30, the J gene TRBJ1-5, with 8 bases fitting TRBD1. CDR3 length: 15 amino acids. Germline V gives CDR1 GTSNPN, CDR2 SVGIG (reference sequence). J gave up 4 bases and V 5 bases, and 10 bases lay outside the gene matches. Together with reference TRBV30 and TRBJ1-5, the CDR3 gives the full variable domain: SQTIHQWPATLVQPVGSPLSLECTVEGTSNPNLYWYRQAAGRGLQLLFYSVGIGQISSEVPQNLSASRPQDRQFILSSKKLLLSDSGFYLCAWGQGTPLNQPQHFGDGTRLSIL.